These T cell receptor beta chains were read from a single sample in a study of blood T cells in healthy people across ages. Each CDR3 protein is one row after TCRdb ran MiXCR on the 5' RACE reads. The sample contains hundreds of thousands of distinct CDR3 sequences, 24% of which appear only once. A further study also used this sample, focusing on T cells of mothers and their children.

Sequencing input: blood. Source of these receptors: a boy between 10 and 17 years old in good health. CDR3s include the opening cysteine and the closing phenylalanine or tryptophan. The D gene is left open where the match is weak. Some rows have no size entry. The others give once, few or many, or a class for an expanded clone.

v_call: TRBV29-1
j_call: TRBJ2-7
clone_size: many
d_call: -
cdr3_aa: CSVEDLIGGEQYF
cdr3_nt: TGCAGCGTTGAAGATCTAATCGGGGGAGAGCAGTACTTC

v_call: TRBV4-3
j_call: TRBJ1-6
clone_size: few
d_call: -
cdr3_aa: CASSHSPSSYNSPLHF
cdr3_nt: TGCGCCAGCAGCCATTCTCCCAGCTCCTATAATTCACCCCTCCACTTT

v_call: TRBV5-1
j_call: TRBJ2-5
clone_size: many
d_call: -
cdr3_aa: CASSLGQTQETQYF
cdr3_nt: TGCGCCAGCAGCTTGGGACAGACCCAAGAGACCCAGTACTTC

v_call: TRBV6-2/TRBV6-3
j_call: TRBJ2-7
clone_size: few
d_call: TRBD1
cdr3_aa: CASSYEHGQGAKQYF
cdr3_nt: TGTGCCAGCAGTTACGAGCACGGACAGGGGGCAAAGCAGTACTTC

v_call: TRBV20-1
j_call: TRBJ2-3
clone_size: few
d_call: -
cdr3_aa: CSEERARTDTQYF
cdr3_nt: TGCAGTGAAGAGCGGGCGCGCACAGATACGCAGTATTTT

v_call: TRBV27
j_call: TRBJ2-3
clone_size: few
d_call: TRBD1
cdr3_aa: CASSPLGGQAQYF
cdr3_nt: TGTGCCAGCAGTCCGCTAGGGGGACAGGCTCAGTATTTT

v_call: TRBV9
j_call: TRBJ2-1
clone_size: -
d_call: TRBD2
cdr3_aa: CASSSSKGSGRAAWGEQFF
cdr3_nt: TGTGCCAGCAGCTCCTCTAAAGGGAGCGGGAGAGCCGCCTGGGGGGAGCAGTTCTTC

v_call: TRBV20-1
j_call: TRBJ2-5
clone_size: -
d_call: -
cdr3_aa: CSARAWGTWVSETQYF
cdr3_nt: TGCAGTGCTAGGGCCTGGGGAACCTGGGTATCAGAGACCCAGTACTTC

v_call: TRBV4-3
j_call: TRBJ2-7
clone_size: -
d_call: -
cdr3_aa: CASSQEARNEQYF
cdr3_nt: TGCGCCAGCAGCCAGGAAGCCAGAAACGAGCAGTACTTC

v_call: TRBV28
j_call: TRBJ2-7
clone_size: few
d_call: -
cdr3_aa: CASSPRRVYEQYF
cdr3_nt: TGTGCCAGCAGCCCGCGTCGAGTGTACGAGCAGTACTTC

v_call: TRBV20-1
j_call: TRBJ2-3
clone_size: -
d_call: TRBD2
cdr3_aa: CSANRLAELTDTQYF
cdr3_nt: TGCAGTGCTAACCGACTAGCGGAGCTCACAGATACGCAGTATTTT

v_call: TRBV6-1
j_call: TRBJ2-7
clone_size: -
d_call: TRBD2
cdr3_aa: CASSEGLAGSYEQYF
cdr3_nt: TGTGCCAGCAGTGAGGGACTAGCGGGCTCCTACGAGCAGTACTTC

v_call: TRBV24-1
j_call: TRBJ2-1
clone_size: many
d_call: TRBD2
cdr3_aa: CATSGSSGDNEQFF
cdr3_nt: TGTGCCACCAGTGGGTCTAGCGGGGACAATGAGCAGTTCTTC

v_call: TRBV20-1
j_call: TRBJ2-7
clone_size: -
d_call: TRBD2
cdr3_aa: CSASWWREGLTYEQYF
cdr3_nt: TGCAGTGCTAGTTGGTGGCGGGAGGGATTGACCTACGAGCAGTACTTC

v_call: TRBV19
j_call: TRBJ2-7
clone_size: few
d_call: -
cdr3_aa: CASSMGQGGNEQYF
cdr3_nt: TGTGCCAGTAGTATGGGTCAGGGCGGAAACGAGCAGTACTTC

v_call: TRBV4-2
j_call: TRBJ1-1
clone_size: few
d_call: -
cdr3_aa: CASSQKGGARTEAFF
cdr3_nt: TGTGCCAGCAGCCAAAAGGGGGGGGCGAGGACTGAAGCTTTCTTT